Below, 29 T cell receptor beta chains from the same sample are listed, as sequenced in a study of Ad26.COV2.S vaccination and SARS-CoV-2 variants. Clones were read by immunoSEQ multiplex PCR, and TCRdb kept only the in-frame ones, dropping some. The sample shows about 350,000 clones, around nine tenths of them seen only once. This sample's treatment: around 19 received Ad26.COV2.S at low or high dose, single or two shots; 5 received placebo; per-sample allocation not given. All samples were drawn on day 63, counting from the first vaccine or placebo injection. The sequencing used peripheral blood, collected in a trial of Ad26.COV2.S vaccine versus placebo. These receptors were collected from a person aged 18-60 years who received the Ad26.COV2.S COVID-19 vaccine or a placebo.

The chain joins TRBV28 to TRBJ1-4; 7 nucleotides align to TRBD1. Germline V gene sequence: CDR1 MDHEN, CDR2 SYDVKM. This CDR3 contains 14 residues. With V trimmed by 6 bases and J by 4 bases, 5 bases remained unmatched. The CDR3 loop is CASRTGQLNEKLFF. The CDR3, as DNA: TGTGCCAGCAGGACGGGACAGCTTAATGAAAAACTGTTTTTT.

About this clone itself: The sample has other DNA sequences that encode this CDR3 too. The J gene is TRBJ2-4, the V gene TRBV4-1, with D hard to call. Deletions cut 1 base from V and 0 bases from J, with 10 bases between. From germline, CDR1 is MGHRA and CDR2 YSYEKL. The CDR3 has 16 residues. CDR3 sequence (DNA): TGCGCCAGCAGCCAAGTGGGCGCCTTAGCCAAAAACATTCAGTACTTC. This codes for CASSQVGALAKNIQYF.

This clone was seen a single time. The chain joins TRBV5-6 to TRBJ1-4; no clear D. Germline CDR1 SGHDT, CDR2 YYEEEE. This CDR3 spans 14 amino acids. Trimming shortened V by 1 base and J by 4 bases, and 8 bases separated the two germline ends. CDR3 region: CASSLTEGNEKLFF. CDR3 sequence (DNA): TGTGCCAGCAGCTTGACAGAGGGTAATGAAAAACTGTTTTTT.

The V gene is TRBV6-4, the J gene TRBJ2-5; no firm D call. The CDR3 runs 15 residues. V dropped 4 bases and J dropped 0 bases, with 12 bases sitting between them. Germline-derived CDR1 and CDR2 are MRHNA and SNTAGT. CDR3 nucleotides: TGTGCCAGCAGTGGGAACTATGGGAACCAAGAGACCCAGTACTTC. The encoded protein is CASSGNYGNQETQYF.

This chain links TRBV6-2 or TRBV6-3 with TRBJ2-7; D unresolved. CDR1 is MNHEY, CDR2 SVGEGT, per germline. The CDR3 has 11 residues. Trimming removed 5 bases at V and 4 bases at J, with 6 bases between. The CDR3 nucleotides are TGTGCCAGCAGTCAGGCGTACGAGCAGTACTTC. As protein: CASSQAYEQYF.

This clone came up once. The chain joins TRBV5-6 to TRBJ2-2; D ambiguous. The CDR3 length is 13 residues. Germline values: CDR1 SGHDT, CDR2 YYEEEE. Trimming pared 6 bases from V and 3 bases from J, leaving 9 bases between. The CDR3 spells CASTGYHTGELFF. CDR3 coding DNA: TGTGCCAGCACCGGGTATCACACCGGGGAGCTGTTTTTT.

In regard to this clone: The sample has other DNA sequences that encode this CDR3 too. The chain is built from TRBV28 and TRBJ2-1; 13 positions match TRBD2. Trimming at V came to 8 bases and at J to 7 bases, leaving 2 bases not matched to a gene. CDR3 size: 13 residues. Germline assignment: CDR1 MDHEN and CDR2 SYDVKM. The CDR3 sequence: CASRLAGGNEQFF. The CDR3 DNA sequence: TGTGCCAGCCGACTAGCGGGAGGAAATGAGCAGTTCTTC.

This clone has just a few counts. The rearrangement joins TRBV10-3 to TRBJ1-2; D not certain. Trimming removed 0 bases from V and 6 bases from J, with 14 bases in between. The CDR3 sequence is 15 residues long. Germline loops: CDR1 ENHRY, CDR2 SYGVKD. CDR3 sequence: CAISESKRVGNGYTF. Here the CDR3 DNA reads TGTGCCATCAGTGAGTCGAAGCGGGTCGGGAATGGCTACACCTTC.

V and J are TRBV27 and TRBJ2-7; unclear D gene. This CDR3 region has 15 residues. Germline CDR1 reads MNHEY; CDR2 reads SMNVEV (reference sequence). V lost 3 bases, J lost 7 bases, and 19 bases lay in between. The CDR3 coding sequence is TGTGCCAGCAGTTTCAATTCGGTGGGTATACGGGAGCAGTACTTC. Translating gives CASSFNSVGIREQYF.

The chain employs TRBV20-1 and TRBJ1-5; TRBD1 matches 7 bases. V lost 4 bases, J lost 6 bases, and 6 bases stayed unmatched. The CDR3 totals 13 residues. CDR1 is DFQATT, CDR2 SNEGSKA, per germline (reference sequence). The CDR3 DNA reads TGCAGTGCTAATGAGGGGGCTAGTCAGCCCCAGCATTTT. Amino acid sequence: CSANEGASQPQHF.

The chain employs TRBV7-9 and TRBJ1-3, with a tentative D call TRBD1 (6 bases). This CDR3 has 12 amino acids. Deletions cut 10 bases from V and 11 bases from J, with 18 bases between. Germline values: CDR1 SEHNR, CDR2 FQNEAQ (reference sequence). CDR3 nucleotides: TGTGCCACCCGGGGGCAGGGAAGTGCCATATATTTT. It translates to CATRGQGSAIYF.

The chain is built from TRBV10-2 and TRBJ2-5; D gene ambiguous. Trimming stripped 10 bases from V and 5 bases from J, with 11 bases between. This CDR3 has 11 amino acids. Germline lookup yields CDR1 WSHSY and CDR2 SAAADI. The CDR3 loop reads CATNYGETQYF. CDR3 coding DNA: TGCGCCACCAACTATGGGGAGACCCAGTACTTC.

This clone has only one observation. CDR3 sequence reads: CASSLAGGRYGYTF. The CDR3 DNA reads as TGTGCCAGCAGCTTAGCGGGGGGACGCTATGGCTACACCTTC. The J gene is TRBJ1-2, the V gene TRBV7-2, with D possibly TRBD1 on 5 matching bases. Per germline, CDR1 SGHTA and CDR2 FQGNSA. Deletions cut 0 bases from V and 4 bases from J, with 9 bases between. This CDR3 region has 14 residues.

Notes on this clone: Other nucleotide sequences from this sample produce the same CDR3. The genes are TRBV29-1 and TRBJ2-1; D unresolved. The V end lost 1 base, the J end lost 3 bases, and 4 bases lay between the germline ends. CDR1 SQVTM and CDR2 ANQGSEA come from the germline V gene. This CDR3 has 12 amino acids. The CDR3 region is CSVEGIYNEQFF. CDR3 bases: TGCAGCGTTGAAGGGATCTACAATGAGCAGTTCTTC.

The chain employs TRBV10-3 and TRBJ2-3; D is perhaps TRBD2 (6 bases). Trimming shortened V by 0 bases and J by 6 bases, and 19 bases separated the two germline ends. The V gene's germline CDR1 is ENHRY and CDR2 SYGVKD. This CDR3 region has 17 residues. CDR3 protein: CAISESPGAGRSDTQYF. The CDR3 DNA sequence: TGTGCCATCAGTGAGTCCCCGGGAGCAGGTCGTTCGGATACGCAGTATTTT.

The rearrangement links TRBV7-2 to TRBJ2-1; the match to TRBD1 covers 9 bases. Trimming removed 8 bases from V and 7 bases from J; junction bases left unmatched: 9. This CDR3 comprises 14 residues. CDR1 SGHTA and CDR2 FQGNSA come from the germline V gene. The CDR3 sequence is CASYNAGTGNEQFF. The CDR3 coding sequence is TGTGCCAGCTATAATGCTGGGACAGGGAATGAGCAGTTCTTC.

The chain has TRBV5-4 and TRBJ1-6; no definite D call. There are 12 residues in the CDR3. V gave up 9 bases and J gave up 5 bases, with 9 bases separating them. The germline CDR1 and CDR2 sequences are SGHNT and YYREEE (reference sequence). As DNA, the CDR3 is TGTGCCACGACCCTTAATAATTCACCCCTCCACTTT. Its translation: CATTLNNSPLHF. Using reference TRBV5-4 and TRBJ1-6 for the parts outside the CDR3, the full variable domain is ETGVTQSPTHLIKTRGQQVTLRCSSQSGHNTVSWYQQALGQGPQFIFQYYREEENGRGNFPPRFSGLQFPNYSSELNVNALELDDSALYLCATTLNNSPLHFGNGTRLTVT.

This clone occurred once. This sequence joins TRBV7-2 and TRBJ1-2; D gene uncertain. Germline V gene data show CDR1 as SGHTA and CDR2 as FQGNSA. Trimming removed 4 bases from V and 3 bases from J, with 9 bases in between. The length of the CDR3 is 13 residues. The CDR3 DNA is TGTGCCAGCAGCTCCCGAGTAGACTATGGCTACACCTTC. It encodes CASSSRVDYGYTF.

The rearrangement uses TRBV5-1 and TRBJ2-7; D is uncertain. Trimming left V 4 bases short and J 0 bases short, with 14 bases between. The CDR3 consists of 15 residues. Germline CDR1 SGHRS, CDR2 YFSETQ. This CDR3 reads CASSNSTGSSYEQYF. The CDR3 DNA follows: TGCGCCAGCAGCAATTCGACGGGTAGCTCCTACGAGCAGTACTTC. The whole variable domain, filled in from reference TRBV5-1 and TRBJ2-7, reads KAGVTQTPRYLIKTRGQQVTLSCSPISGHRSVSWYQQTPGQGLQFLFEYFSETQRNKGNFPGRFSGRQFSNSRSEMNVSTLELGDSALYLCASSNSTGSSYEQYFGPGTRLTVT.

V usage is TRBV7-9 and J usage is TRBJ1-5; D is undetermined. Germline lookup yields CDR1 SEHNR and CDR2 FQNEAQ (reference sequence). Trimming left V 5 bases short and J 5 bases short, with 16 bases between. This CDR3 has 15 residues. CDR3 loop: CASSRLGLRDQPQHF. CDR3 DNA: TGTGCCAGCAGCCGGCTCGGACTTAGGGATCAGCCCCAGCATTTT.

This clone came up once. The rearrangement links TRBV19 to TRBJ1-6; TRBD1 is a possible D gene (6 bases). The V and J ends lost 9 bases and 4 bases respectively, with 13 bases between them. The CDR3 has 14 amino acids. The germline CDR1 and CDR2 sequences are LNHDA and SQIVND (reference sequence). The CDR3 nucleotides are TGTGCCAGCGGCTCCAGGGGTTATAATTCACCCCTCCACTTT. Translating gives CASGSRGYNSPLHF.

In its sample, this clone was seen a few times. The J gene is TRBJ1-2, the V gene TRBV28, with D possibly matching TRBD1 (5 bases). Germline CDR1 and CDR2: MDHEN and SYDVKM. The CDR3 covers 13 residues. Deletions cut 2 bases from V and 3 bases from J, with 7 bases between. As DNA, the CDR3 is TGTGCCAGCAGTTTAGGGGGTGACTATGGCTACACCTTC. It encodes CASSLGGDYGYTF.

The rearrangement links TRBV7-6 to TRBJ2-7; TRBD1 is a possible D gene (5 bases). Germline CDR1 is SGHVS and CDR2 is FNYEAQ. Between the trimmed V and J ends, which lost 2 bases and 3 bases, there was a span of 11 bases. This CDR3 comprises 14 residues. The CDR3 DNA follows: TGTGCCAGCAGCTTACTAGACAGCCACTACGAGCAGTACTTC. This sequence encodes CASSLLDSHYEQYF. The full variable domain, rest sourced from reference TRBV7-6 and TRBJ2-7, is GAGVSQSPRYKVTKRGQDVALRCDPISGHVSLYWYRQALGQGPEFLTYFNYEAQQDKSGLPNDRFSAERPEGSISTLTIQRTEQRDSAMYRCASSLLDSHYEQYFGPGTRLTVT.

The gene calls are TRBV4-3 and TRBJ1-4, with 10 bases lining up with TRBD1. The V and J ends lost 3 bases and 8 bases, in that order; junction bases with no gene match: 9. The CDR3 consists of 16 residues. Per germline, CDR1 LGHNA and CDR2 YSLEER. The DNA of the CDR3 is TGCGCCAGCAGCCAGGACGGAGGGACAGGGGAGGAAAAACTGTTTTTT. Residues: CASSQDGGTGEEKLFF.

V gene TRBV6-5 combines with J gene TRBJ2-5; 7 bases map to TRBD1. Germline values: CDR1 MNHEY, CDR2 SVGAGI. CDR3 size: 14 residues. V trimming: 5 bases; J trimming: 4 bases; junction bases outside the gene matches: 7. The CDR3 region is CASSLNRGGETQYF. The CDR3 DNA is TGTGCCAGCAGTCTAAACAGGGGTGGAGAGACCCAGTACTTC.

This chain uses TRBV3-1 (or the pseudogene TRBV3-2) with TRBJ2-7; possibly TRBD2 for D (5 bases). V was cut by 0 bases and J by 0 bases, with 12 bases left in between. Germline V lookup: CDR1 LGHDT, CDR2 YNNKEL (reference sequence). This CDR3 region has 16 residues. CDR3 DNA sequence: TGTGCCAGCAGCCAAGACTCGGAGCGGATCTCCTACGAGCAGTACTTC. Translation: CASSQDSERISYEQYF.

The gene calls are TRBV21-1 and TRBJ2-2. TRBV21-1 is described as a pseudogene. The CDR3 loop spans 17 amino acids. The CDR3 sequence is CASSKEGAWLMAGELFF. The CDR3 DNA follows: TGTGCCAGCAGCAAAGAAGGTGCCTGGCTTATGGCCGGGGAGCTGTTTTTT.

The J gene is TRBJ1-2, the V gene TRBV27, with 8 positions matching TRBD1. Germline V gene lookup returns CDR1 MNHEY and CDR2 SMNVEV (reference sequence). The CDR3 is made up of 14 amino acids. The V gene end was trimmed by 2 bases and the J gene end by 14 bases; junction bases not matched to a gene: 13. This CDR3 is CASSLGLETGEETF. DNA for the CDR3: TGTGCCAGCAGTTTAGGACTCGAGACAGGGGAGGAGACCTTC.

This clone has only one observation. The V and J genes are TRBV6-6 and TRBJ2-7; possible D gene TRBD1, 5 bases. V was pared by 4 bases and J by 3 bases, with 10 bases between. CDR1 and CDR2 from the germline V gene are MNHNY and SVGAGI (reference sequence). This CDR3 contains 13 residues. The CDR3 sequence: CASSSPQGYEQYF. The CDR3 nucleotides read TGTGCCAGCAGTTCCCCCCAGGGCTACGAGCAGTACTTC.